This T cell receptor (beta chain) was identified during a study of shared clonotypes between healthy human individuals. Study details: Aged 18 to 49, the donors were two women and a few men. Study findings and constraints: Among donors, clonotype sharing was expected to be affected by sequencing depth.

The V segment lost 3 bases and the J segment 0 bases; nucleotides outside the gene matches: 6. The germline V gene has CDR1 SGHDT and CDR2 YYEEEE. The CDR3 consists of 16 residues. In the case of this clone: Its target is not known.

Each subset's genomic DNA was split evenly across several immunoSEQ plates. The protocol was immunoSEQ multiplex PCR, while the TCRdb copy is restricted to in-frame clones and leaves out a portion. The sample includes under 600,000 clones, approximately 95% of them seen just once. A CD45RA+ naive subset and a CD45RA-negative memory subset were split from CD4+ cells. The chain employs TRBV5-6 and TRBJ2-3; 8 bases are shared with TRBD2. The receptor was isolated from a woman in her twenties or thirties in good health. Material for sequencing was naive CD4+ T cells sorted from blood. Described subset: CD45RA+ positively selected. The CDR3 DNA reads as TGTGCCAGCAGCTCAATAGCGGGGACTAGCACAGATACGCAGTATTTT. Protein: CASSSIAGTSTDTQYF.